This TCR beta chain derives from a study of cytomegalovirus exposure and HLA in healthy donors. Study conclusions and caveats: Accurate prediction of most subjects' HLA-A and HLA-B alleles from TCR beta sequences was reported. Analysis was carried out at a later point, and it linked a missense DCLRE1C variant to TCR beta V- and J-gene trimming. The study flagged around 150 TCR beta chains as cytomegalovirus-associated.

A remark on this clone: What it binds is not known.

In the PCR, 60 Vbeta and 13 Jbeta primers were used. TCRdb's table, derived via immunoSEQ multiplex PCR, lists solely in-frame clones and lacks some. The data hold roughly 92,000 clones, with about four fifths observed a single time. This CDR3 is built from 13 residues. V shed 6 bases and J shed 4 bases, with 12 bases lying between them. Germline V gives CDR1 SNHLY, CDR2 FYNNEI. Sequences were obtained from PBMCs. The receptor was isolated from a woman in her 70s in good health and CMV-seropositive. The chain uses TRBV2 and TRBJ1-1; D perhaps matches TRBD1 (6 bases). This CDR3 reads CASREDRGTEAFF. CDR3 in DNA: TGTGCCAGCAGGGAGGACAGAGGCACTGAAGCTTTCTTT.